Below, 12 T cell receptor beta chains from the same sample are listed, as sequenced in a study of cytomegalovirus exposure and HLA in healthy donors. It was with 60 Vbeta and 13 Jbeta primers that the PCR ran. Data came from immunoSEQ multiplex PCR; TCRdb stores just in-frame clones and leaves some out. This table has 160,000 or so clones, roughly 80% appearing once. Sequences were obtained from PBMCs. The receptor set was obtained from a woman aged 30 to 39 in good health and CMV-seropositive.

The rearrangement links TRBV7-9 to TRBJ2-1; TRBD1 might be the D (5 bases). CDR1 is SEHNR and CDR2 is FQNEAQ in the germline V gene (reference sequence). Deletions cut 4 bases from V and 7 bases from J, with 14 bases between. The CDR3 extends over 14 amino acids. The CDR3 loop is CASSSIQGTNEQFF. Here the CDR3 DNA reads TGTGCCAGCAGCTCAATTCAGGGTACGAATGAGCAGTTCTTC.

The rearrangement uses TRBV27 and TRBJ1-1; weak D call: TRBD1 (6 bases). The V end was cut by 1 base, the J end by 5 bases, with 11 bases between. CDR3 size: 14 residues. Looked up from germline, CDR1 is MNHEY and CDR2 is SMNVEV (reference sequence). The CDR3 here is CASSLLGAGTEAFF. The CDR3 bases are TGTGCCAGCAGTTTATTGGGGGCCGGGACTGAAGCTTTCTTT.

The chain joins TRBV5-1 to TRBJ2-3, with D possibly being TRBD2 (6 bases). Germline V CDR1 and CDR2: SGHRS, YFSETQ. V was shortened by 1 base and J by 0 bases, with 9 bases between the two germline ends. The CDR3 covers 15 residues. CDR3 protein: CASSLNSGSTDTQYF. The CDR3 DNA is TGCGCCAGCAGCTTGAACAGCGGGAGCACAGATACGCAGTATTTT.

This chain links TRBV30 with TRBJ1-5; TRBD1 agrees at 7 bases. Germline CDR1 reads GTSNPN; CDR2 reads SVGIG (reference sequence). J lost 5 bases, V lost 1 base, and 5 bases had no gene match. The CDR3 has 14 amino acids. The CDR3 DNA is TGTGCCTGGAGTGCTCAGACAGGGTATCAGCCCCAGCATTTT. It encodes CAWSAQTGYQPQHF.

The chain joins TRBV5-4 to TRBJ1-2; D unclear. From germline, CDR1 is SGHNT and CDR2 YYREEE (reference sequence). The length of the CDR3 is 13 residues. The V end lost 6 bases, the J end lost 4 bases, and 13 bases lay between the germline ends. The CDR3 DNA reads as TGTGCCAGCACTTCGAGGGCCGTCTATGGCTACACCTTC. Translation: CASTSRAVYGYTF.

This clone was observed many times. The chain links TRBV2 to TRBJ1-1; TRBD1 agrees at 7 bases. The CDR3 runs to 13 residues. After removal of 4 bases from V and 5 bases from J, the junction contained 4 bases not matched to a gene. Looked up from germline, CDR1 is SNHLY and CDR2 is FYNNEI. The CDR3 DNA is TGTGCCAGCAGTGGAGACAGGGAAACTGAAGCTTTCTTT. The encoded protein is CASSGDRETEAFF.

This chain uses TRBV18 with TRBJ1-3, with a possible D match to TRBD1 (5 bases). V dropped 0 bases and J dropped 0 bases, with 12 bases sitting between them. The CDR3 has 17 amino acids. Per the germline V gene, CDR1 is KGHSH and CDR2 is LQKENI. The CDR3, as DNA: TGTGCCAGCTCACCACCGGGGCGTACCTTCTCTGGAAACACCATATATTTT. It yields the protein CASSPPGRTFSGNTIYF.

The chain joins TRBV28 to TRBJ1-5, with TRBD1 matching 11 bases. CDR3 length equals 17 residues. Trimming took 6 bases from V and 3 from J; bases not matched to a gene: 10. Germline V gene lookup returns CDR1 MDHEN and CDR2 SYDVKM. CDR3 protein: CASRLRDRGWNNQPQHF. DNA of the CDR3: TGTGCCAGCAGACTTAGGGACAGGGGGTGGAACAATCAGCCCCAGCATTTT.

This chain links TRBV9 with TRBJ1-1; 7 bases are a match to TRBD1. With V trimmed by 3 bases and J by 7 bases, 9 bases remained unmatched. Germline assignment: CDR1 SGDLS and CDR2 YYNGEE. This CDR3 contains 14 residues. CDR3 sequence reads: CASSGLTGRFEAFF. CDR3 in DNA: TGTGCCAGCAGCGGATTGACAGGGCGTTTTGAAGCTTTCTTT.

This clone was detected only once. The chain is built from TRBV5-1 and TRBJ1-1, with 7 bases identical to TRBD1. The CDR3 has 14 amino acids. CDR1 and CDR2 (germline): SGHRS, YFSETQ. V shed 0 bases and J 4 bases; nucleotides not matched to a gene: 3. CDR3 loop: CASSLAPGGTEAFF. The CDR3, as DNA: TGCGCCAGCAGCTTGGCCCCAGGGGGCACTGAAGCTTTCTTT.

The chain has TRBV6-6 and TRBJ1-1; D remains unclear. Germline lookup yields CDR1 MNHNY and CDR2 SVGAGI (reference sequence). This CDR3 is 11 amino acids long. V lost 3 bases and J lost 9, with 8 bases in between. The chain's CDR3 is CASSYTVKAFF. As DNA, the CDR3 is TGTGCCAGCAGTTATACAGTAAAAGCTTTCTTT.

V usage is TRBV30 and J usage is TRBJ1-4, with D unresolved. Trimming shortened V by 1 base and J by 4 bases, and 7 bases separated the two germline ends. The CDR3 sequence is 13 residues long. CDR1 and CDR2 (germline): GTSNPN, SVGIG (reference sequence). The CDR3 DNA follows: TGTGCCTGGAGTGGCAGTGATAATGAAAAACTGTTTTTT. Its translation is CAWSGSDNEKLFF.